This T cell receptor beta chain was documented in a study of Ad26.COV2.S vaccination and SARS-CoV-2 variants. J gave up 7 bases and V 3 bases, and 6 bases lay outside the gene matches. Germline loops: CDR1 MNHEY, CDR2 SVGAGI. This CDR3 has 15 residues. Libraries were prepared by immunoSEQ multiplex PCR; TCRdb keeps only in-frame clonotypes and omits some of them. The sample lists 250,000 to 300,000 clones; over 75% were seen once. Treatment given: about 20 received Ad26.COV2.S at low or high dose, single or two shots; roughly 5 received placebo; per-sample allocation not given. The samples date from day 63 after the first vaccine or placebo injection.

This clonotype originated in a person between 18 and 65 years old who received the Ad26.COV2.S COVID-19 vaccine or a placebo. The chain carries TRBV6-5 and TRBJ1-5, with 10 bases matching TRBD1. Here the sequenced sample was peripheral blood, taken in a trial of Ad26.COV2.S vaccine versus placebo. The CDR3 loop is CASSYFGQGEQPQHF. The CDR3 nucleotides are TGTGCCAGCAGTTATTTCGGACAGGGGGAGCAGCCCCAGCATTTT.